In its sample, the clone carrying this TCR beta chain ranks as medium-sized. The data are from a study of spatial heterogeneity in lung cancer. Overall study context: The count of detected beta-chain sequences consistently exceeded that of alpha-chain sequences.

Stated time point: sample taken at primary tumor resection. Whole RNA, which was extracted from tumor, nontumor lung tissue or frozen PBMC, was sequenced without any cell sorting. The donors were 55 to 85 patients with non-small cell lung cancer that was early-stage and untreated. The presence of a unique molecular identifier marked each TCR cDNA molecule. MiXCR, run by TCRdb on the 5' RACE reads, gives a single entry per CDR3 protein. This sample yields thousands of distinct CDR3 sequences, of which about 18% are seen a single time; approximately 22% belongs to the top ten. Germline CDR1 and CDR2: SGHTA and FQGNSA. The ends lost 5 bases at V and 1 base at J; junction bases unmatched: 11. This CDR3 spans 18 amino acids.

The chain recombines TRBV7-2 with TRBJ2-6; TRBD1 aligns across 7 bases. This sequence was found in a male donor with early-stage non-small cell lung cancer. The starting material was normal lung tissue next to the tumor, obtained at surgery. The CDR3, as DNA: TGTGCCAGCAGCCACGGCCGGACAGGCATATCTGGGGCCAACGTCCTGACTTTC. It encodes CASSHGRTGISGANVLTF. The whole variable domain, filled in from reference TRBV7-2 and TRBJ2-6, reads GAGVSQSPSNKVTEKGKDVELRCDPISGHTALYWYRQSLGQGLEFLIYFQGNSAPDKSGLPSDRFSAERTGGSVSTLTIQRTQQEDSAVYLCASSHGRTGISGANVLTFGAGSRLTVL.